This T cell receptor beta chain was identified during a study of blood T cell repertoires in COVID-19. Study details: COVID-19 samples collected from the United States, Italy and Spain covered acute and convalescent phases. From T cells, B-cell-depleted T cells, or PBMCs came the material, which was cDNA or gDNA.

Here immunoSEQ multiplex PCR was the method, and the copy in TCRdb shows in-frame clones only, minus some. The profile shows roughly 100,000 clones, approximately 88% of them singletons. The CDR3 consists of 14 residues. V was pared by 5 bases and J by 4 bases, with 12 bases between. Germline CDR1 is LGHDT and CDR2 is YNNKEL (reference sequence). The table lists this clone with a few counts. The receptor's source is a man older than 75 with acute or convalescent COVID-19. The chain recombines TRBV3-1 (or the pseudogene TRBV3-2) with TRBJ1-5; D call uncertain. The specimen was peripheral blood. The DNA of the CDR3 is TGTGCCAGCAGCGTAAGTAATAGTAATCAGCCCCAGCATTTT. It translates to CASSVSNSNQPQHF.